This is a list of T cell receptor beta chains from one sample in a study of blood T cell repertoires in COVID-19. Measured with immunoSEQ multiplex PCR; TCRdb has only the in-frame clones, and not every one. Here the sample spans 250,000 to 400,000 clones, roughly 88% being singletons. The sequenced material came from peripheral blood. The source of these receptors is a woman aged 25 to 39 with COVID-19, enrolled during active disease. Both conserved end residues are part of each CDR3. D genes are given only for firm matches. Size tells how often a clone was seen (once, few, many) or the class of an expanded clone, and some rows leave it out.

J gene: TRBJ1-1
V gene: TRBV4-1
clone size: NA
D gene: NA
CDR3 protein: CASSQGGLSNTEAFF
CDR3 DNA: TGCGCCAGCAGCCAAGGTGGACTCTCGAACACTGAAGCTTTCTTT

J gene: TRBJ1-2
V gene: TRBV5-4
clone size: NA
D gene: NA
CDR3 protein: CASRAGSNYGYTF
CDR3 DNA: TGTGCCAGCAGGGCAGGTTCAAACTATGGCTACACCTTC

J gene: TRBJ1-6
V gene: TRBV9
clone size: once
D gene: TRBD1
CDR3 protein: CASSPRDRENSPLHF
CDR3 DNA: TGTGCCAGCAGCCCACGGGACAGGGAAAATTCACCCCTCCACTTT

J gene: TRBJ1-2
V gene: TRBV25-1
clone size: NA
D gene: NA
CDR3 protein: CASSEGLLGGHYGYTF
CDR3 DNA: TGTGCCAGCAGTGAAGGTTTGTTGGGAGGGCACTATGGCTACACCTTC

J gene: TRBJ1-1
V gene: TRBV24-1
clone size: NA
D gene: NA
CDR3 protein: CATSDGQRMSEAFF
CDR3 DNA: TGTGCCACCAGTGATGGACAGAGGATGTCTGAAGCTTTCTTT

J gene: TRBJ2-1
V gene: TRBV5-5
clone size: NA
D gene: NA
CDR3 protein: CASTLSPSSYNEQFF
CDR3 DNA: TGTGCCAGCACCCTTTCTCCGAGCTCCTACAATGAGCAGTTCTTC

J gene: TRBJ2-1
V gene: TRBV5-1
clone size: NA
D gene: NA
CDR3 protein: CASSLDRARNEQFF
CDR3 DNA: TGCGCCAGCAGCTTGGACAGGGCCCGCAATGAGCAGTTCTTC

J gene: TRBJ2-2
V gene: TRBV6-5
clone size: NA
D gene: TRBD1
CDR3 protein: CATSGTGGSREELFF
CDR3 DNA: TGTGCCACCTCTGGGACAGGGGGTTCCCGGGAGGAGCTGTTTTTT

J gene: TRBJ1-6
V gene: TRBV28
clone size: NA
D gene: TRBD1
CDR3 protein: CASSRQGRGSPLHF
CDR3 DNA: TGTGCCAGCAGTCGACAGGGCCGGGGGTCACCCCTCCACTTT

J gene: TRBJ1-2
V gene: TRBV6-6
clone size: NA
D gene: NA
CDR3 protein: CASSYSARQGNYGYTF
CDR3 DNA: TGTGCCAGCAGTTACTCCGCTCGGCAGGGTAACTATGGCTACACCTTC

J gene: TRBJ1-4
V gene: TRBV6-1
clone size: NA
D gene: NA
CDR3 protein: CASSEFGSLELFF
CDR3 DNA: TGTGCCAGCAGTGAATTCGGGAGTCTAGAACTGTTTTTT

J gene: TRBJ2-1
V gene: TRBV7-8
clone size: NA
D gene: TRBD1
CDR3 protein: CASSFILSGTGQVNIYNEQFF
CDR3 DNA: TGTGCCAGCAGCTTCATATTATCCGGGACAGGCCAAGTTAATATCTACAATGAGCAGTTCTTC

J gene: TRBJ1-2
V gene: TRBV14
clone size: NA
D gene: NA
CDR3 protein: CASSQAGGYTF
CDR3 DNA: TGTGCCAGCAGCCAGGCCGGGGGCTACACCTTC

J gene: TRBJ1-2
V gene: TRBV6-5
clone size: NA
D gene: TRBD1
CDR3 protein: CASIGPTGGDIGYTF
CDR3 DNA: TGTGCCAGCATAGGACCGACAGGGGGTGACATTGGCTACACCTTC

J gene: TRBJ1-1
V gene: TRBV6-5
clone size: NA
D gene: NA
CDR3 protein: CASIAVRGNTEAFF
CDR3 DNA: TGTGCCAGCATTGCTGTCAGGGGGAACACTGAAGCTTTCTTT

J gene: TRBJ2-7
V gene: TRBV5-1
clone size: few
D gene: NA
CDR3 protein: CASSLAGPSYEQYF
CDR3 DNA: TGCGCCAGCAGCTTGGCGGGTCCTTCCTACGAGCAGTACTTC

J gene: TRBJ2-7
V gene: TRBV5-1
clone size: NA
D gene: TRBD2
CDR3 protein: CASSLQRGYEQYF
CDR3 DNA: TGCGCCAGCAGCCTTCAGCGGGGTTACGAGCAGTACTTC

J gene: TRBJ1-5
V gene: TRBV6-1
clone size: NA
D gene: NA
CDR3 protein: CASSESGYQPQHF
CDR3 DNA: TGTGCCAGCAGTGAATCAGGGTATCAGCCCCAGCATTTT

J gene: TRBJ2-1
V gene: TRBV30
clone size: NA
D gene: TRBD2
CDR3 protein: CALTGTSGENEQFF
CDR3 DNA: TGTGCCTTAACCGGGACTAGCGGGGAGAATGAGCAGTTCTTC

J gene: TRBJ2-1
V gene: TRBV19
clone size: NA
D gene: TRBD1
CDR3 protein: CASSTGQGGYNEQFF
CDR3 DNA: TGTGCCAGTAGTACCGGACAGGGCGGATACAATGAGCAGTTCTTC